Listed here are 27 T cell receptor beta chains from one sample, sequenced in a study of blood T cell repertoires in COVID-19. Produced via immunoSEQ multiplex PCR; TCRdb's table is partial and in-frame only. The sample has roughly 87,000 clones; about 87% are singletons. The sequencing sample was made of peripheral blood. The receptor source for this set is a man aged 55 to 70 with acute or convalescent COVID-19.

The chain recombines TRBV5-1 with TRBJ2-6; 7 positions agree with TRBD1. CDR1 is SGHRS and CDR2 is YFSETQ in the germline V gene. Trimming took 4 bases from V and 2 from J; bases not matched to a gene: 9. This CDR3 has 17 residues. The CDR3 coding sequence is TGCGCCAGCAGCCTTGAGGGGGCGCTTGCTGGGGCCAACGTCCTGACTTTC. This translates into CASSLEGALAGANVLTF.

The genes are TRBV5-4 and TRBJ2-5; the match to TRBD1 covers 7 bases. Germline loops: CDR1 SGHNT, CDR2 YYREEE (reference sequence). The V segment lost 2 bases and the J segment 3 bases; nucleotides outside the gene matches: 7. The CDR3 has 15 residues. DNA for the CDR3: TGTGCCAGCAGCTTAAGGGGGCATCACAAAGAGACCCAGTACTTC. It is translated as CASSLRGHHKETQYF.

The chain is built from TRBV7-9 and TRBJ2-7; 7 positions match TRBD1. The CDR3 length is 13 residues. V gave up 3 bases and J gave up 2 bases; unmatched junction bases: 1. Germline CDR1 is SEHNR and CDR2 is FQNEAQ (reference sequence). The CDR3 spells CASSFDRAYEQYF. The DNA of the CDR3 is TGTGCCAGCAGCTTCGACAGGGCCTACGAGCAGTACTTC. Based on the CDR3 plus reference TRBV7-9 and TRBJ2-7, the full variable domain is DTGVSQNPRHKITKRGQNVTFRCDPISEHNRLYWYRQTLGQGPEFLTYFQNEAQLEKSRLLSDRFSAERPKGSFSTLEIQRTEQGDSAMYLCASSFDRAYEQYFGPGTRLTVT.

V and J are TRBV18 and TRBJ2-1; 11 bases match TRBD2. This CDR3 has 13 residues. The V segment lost 4 bases and the J segment 9 bases; nucleotides outside the gene matches: 2. CDR1 and CDR2 (germline): KGHSH, LQKENI. The CDR3 DNA sequence: TGTGCCAGCTCACTGACTAGCGGGGTTGAGCAGTTCTTC. Translation gives CASSLTSGVEQFF.

This clone was picked up a small number of times. The chain carries TRBV9 and TRBJ2-3; 10 nucleotides agree with TRBD2. The CDR3 has 17 residues. CDR1 is SGDLS and CDR2 is YYNGEE in the germline V gene. V trimming: 0 bases; J trimming: 4 bases; junction bases outside the gene matches: 8. The CDR3: CASSVGASGRRADTQYF. The CDR3 DNA follows: TGTGCCAGCAGCGTAGGTGCTAGCGGGAGAAGAGCAGATACGCAGTATTTT.

J is TRBJ2-7 and V is TRBV11-3; 7 bases are a match to TRBD1. J gave up 5 bases and V 1 base, and 5 bases lay outside the gene matches. From germline, CDR1 is SGHNT and CDR2 YENEEA. This CDR3 is 14 amino acids long. The CDR3 DNA reads TGTGCCAGCAGCTTAGGCAGGGGGAGTGACGAGCAGTACTTC. This translates into CASSLGRGSDEQYF.

With respect to this clone: Other DNA variants within this sample encode the same CDR3. The chain carries TRBV5-1 and TRBJ1-1; 7 positions agree with TRBD1. In germline, CDR1 is SGHRS, CDR2 YFSETQ. This CDR3 spans 15 amino acids. The V and J ends lost 2 bases and 1 base, in that order; junction bases with no gene match: 5. The CDR3 is CASSLVRTGNTEAFF. In DNA form, the CDR3 reads TGCGCCAGCAGCTTAGTAAGGACAGGGAACACTGAAGCTTTCTTT.

This clone was seen only once. For the CDR3, the DNA is TGTGCCAGCAGCCTCTCGGACAGATTTTTCTACGAGCAGTACTTC. Translation: CASSLSDRFFYEQYF. The chain employs TRBV14 and TRBJ2-7; TRBD1 is a possible D gene (6 bases). Trimming pared 4 bases from V and 3 bases from J, leaving 16 bases between. The CDR3 is made up of 15 amino acids. Germline V gives CDR1 SGHDN, CDR2 FVKESK.

The CDR3 DNA follows: TGCGCCAGCAGACGTACCGGGGGCTCCTACAATGAGCAGTTCTTC. It specifies CASRRTGGSYNEQFF. This chain connects TRBV5-1 to TRBJ2-1; perhaps TRBD2 as D (6 bases). This CDR3 is 15 amino acids long. V lost 5 bases, J lost 0 bases, and 12 bases lay in between. Per germline, CDR1 SGHRS and CDR2 YFSETQ.

This clone was found once. The rearrangement links TRBV29-1 to TRBJ2-3; 9 nucleotides align to TRBD1. CDR1 is SQVTM and CDR2 is ANQGSEA in the germline V gene. J gave up 4 bases and V 5 bases, and 7 bases lay outside the gene matches. CDR3 length: 14 residues. The CDR3 DNA follows: TGCAGCGTTCTGGGACAGGGTGGCGCAGATACGCAGTATTTT. Protein sequence: CSVLGQGGADTQYF.

This clone was seen a handful of times. V usage is TRBV6-5 and J usage is TRBJ2-7, with TRBD2 matching over 12 bases. CDR3 length equals 13 residues. V lost 11 bases, J lost 3 bases, and 5 bases stayed unmatched. CDR1 and CDR2 (germline): MNHEY, SVGAGI. CDR3 sequence: CAAEGLAGYEQYF. CDR3 coding DNA: TGTGCCGCAGAGGGACTAGCGGGCTACGAGCAGTACTTC.

In DNA, the CDR3 is TGCGCCAGCAGTGCGACAGGGGATCAGCCCCAGCATTTT. It is translated as CASSATGDQPQHF. The chain joins TRBV10-2 to TRBJ1-5, with 8 bases aligning to TRBD1. Germline V lookup: CDR1 WSHSY, CDR2 SAAADI. The CDR3 spans 13 residues. V trimming: 4 bases; J trimming: 5 bases; junction bases outside the gene matches: 1.

The chain employs TRBV10-1 and TRBJ2-5, with a weak D call TRBD1 (5 bases). Germline V gene sequence: CDR1 WNHNN, CDR2 SYGVQD (reference sequence). This CDR3 comprises 13 residues. The V end was cut by 3 bases, the J end by 7 bases, with 12 bases between. In nucleotides, the CDR3 is TGCGCCAGCAGTGACCTCAGGCAGGGGACCCAGTACTTC. The encoded protein is CASSDLRQGTQYF.

The CDR3 DNA sequence: TGCGCCAGCAGCTTGATAGCGGGAGACTACAATGAGCAGTTCTTC. Its protein is CASSLIAGDYNEQFF. V and J are TRBV5-1 and TRBJ2-1; 9 nucleotides align to TRBD2. The ends lost 1 base at V and 3 bases at J; junction bases unmatched: 2. Germline lookup yields CDR1 SGHRS and CDR2 YFSETQ. This CDR3 contains 15 residues.

The chain carries TRBV5-6 and TRBJ2-7; D is perhaps TRBD1 (5 bases). The germline gives CDR1 SGHDT, CDR2 YYEEEE. Trimming removed 1 base from V and 5 bases from J, with 19 bases in between. This CDR3 has 16 residues. The CDR3 nucleotides read TGTGCCAGCAGCTTGTATTCCTCAGGGAAGGGTCACGAGCAGTACTTC. It specifies CASSLYSSGKGHEQYF.

This sequence joins TRBV7-3 and TRBJ2-1; tentative D call: TRBD1 (6 bases). The CDR3 has 14 residues. V lost 5 bases and J 7 bases, leaving 15 bases between the germline ends. Germline CDR1 reads SGHTA; CDR2 reads FQGTGA. Here the CDR3 reads CASSAVPQGNEQFF. The CDR3 DNA reads as TGTGCCAGCAGCGCAGTCCCTCAGGGGAATGAGCAGTTCTTC.

This chain links TRBV5-6 with TRBJ1-2, with D perhaps matching TRBD1 (6 bases). Germline V CDR1 and CDR2: SGHDT, YYEEEE. Trimming stripped 3 bases from V and 8 bases from J, with 11 bases between. The CDR3 sequence is 12 residues long. In DNA, the CDR3 is TGTGCCAGCAGCTCTCCCGGGACAGGCTACACCTTC. The encoded protein is CASSSPGTGYTF.

The chain links TRBV5-1 to TRBJ2-7; perhaps TRBD2 as D (5 bases). The CDR3 is 17 residues long. Trimming removed 0 bases from V and 2 bases from J, with 18 bases in between. Germline CDR1 reads SGHRS; CDR2 reads YFSETQ. CDR3 DNA sequence: TGCGCCAGCAGCTTGGGCGGTACCGGGGTGCTTACCTACGAGCAGTACTTC. Protein product: CASSLGGTGVLTYEQYF.

The rearrangement uses TRBV3-1 (or the pseudogene TRBV3-2) and TRBJ2-7; 14 positions agree with TRBD2. The CDR3 length is 17 residues. V lost 5 bases and J lost 4; bases outside the gene matches: 10. From germline, CDR1 is LGHDT and CDR2 YNNKEL (reference sequence). Here the CDR3 reads CASSLGLAGDPLYEQYF. CDR3 sequence (DNA): TGTGCCAGCAGCTTGGGACTAGCGGGGGACCCCCTATACGAGCAGTACTTC.

The rearrangement uses TRBV28 and TRBJ2-7; TRBD1 might be the D (6 bases). Germline CDR1 reads MDHEN; CDR2 reads SYDVKM. Trimming removed 4 bases at V and 2 bases at J, with 12 bases between. The CDR3 extends over 14 amino acids. The CDR3 DNA sequence: TGTGCCAGCAGTTCCCCGGGACAACCCTACGAGCAGTACTTC. This codes for CASSSPGQPYEQYF.

This clone has a single count. The gene calls are TRBV5-1 and TRBJ2-1; the D gene is possibly TRBD2 (6 bases). Germline V CDR1 and CDR2: SGHRS, YFSETQ. Trimming shortened V by 4 bases and J by 7 bases, and 21 bases separated the two germline ends. The CDR3 totals 16 residues. CDR3 loop: CASSAAGLQEPNEQFF. The CDR3 nucleotides are TGCGCCAGCAGCGCCGCGGGACTTCAGGAGCCGAATGAGCAGTTCTTC. The variable domain in full, completed from reference TRBV5-1 and TRBJ2-1, reads KAGVTQTPRYLIKTRGQQVTLSCSPISGHRSVSWYQQTPGQGLQFLFEYFSETQRNKGNFPGRFSGRQFSNSRSEMNVSTLELGDSALYLCASSAAGLQEPNEQFFGPGTRLTVL.

The chain carries TRBV6-5 and TRBJ2-7; D perhaps matches TRBD2 (6 bases). V was clipped by 6 bases and J by 5 bases, with 11 bases between them. Per germline, CDR1 MNHEY and CDR2 SVGAGI. The CDR3 is 12 residues long. The CDR3 coding sequence is TGTGCCAGCAGCCCGTGGACTAACGAGCAGTACTTC. Protein sequence: CASSPWTNEQYF.

Worth noting for this clone: A junction boundary mismatches the germline segment, possibly from a read error. The chain couples TRBV3-1 (or the pseudogene TRBV3-2) to TRBJ1-6; unclear D gene. Germline V gene data show CDR1 as LGHDT and CDR2 as YNNKEL (reference sequence). The CDR3 sequence is 14 residues long. The CDR3 region has the DNA TGTGCCAGCGGCCAGAGGGCCGAAAATTCACCCCTCCACTTT. Its translation: CASGQRAENSPLHF.

The chain recombines TRBV19 with TRBJ1-5; the match to TRBD1 covers 9 bases. This CDR3 has 17 amino acids. V gave up 5 bases and J gave up 3 bases; unmatched junction bases: 11. In germline, CDR1 is LNHDA, CDR2 SQIVND (reference sequence). As DNA, the CDR3 is TGTGCCAGTAGTCTCTCACAGGGGGCGGTTGTCAATCAGCCCCAGCATTTT. This gives the protein CASSLSQGAVVNQPQHF.

V gene TRBV19 combines with J gene TRBJ2-7, with TRBD1 matching 12 bases. Germline lookup yields CDR1 LNHDA and CDR2 SQIVND (reference sequence). The ends lost 5 bases at V and 4 bases at J; junction bases unmatched: 6. There are 15 residues in the CDR3. The CDR3, as DNA: TGTGCCAGTAGTCCCCAGGGACAGGGGGCGTACGAGCAGTACTTC. Its protein is CASSPQGQGAYEQYF.

This sequence joins TRBV28 and TRBJ1-2, with 9 bases aligning to TRBD1. The germline CDR1 and CDR2 sequences are MDHEN and SYDVKM. The length of the CDR3 is 15 residues. The ends lost 6 bases at V and 5 bases at J; junction bases unmatched: 10. The CDR3 region is CASRPPAGTGYGYTF. In DNA, the CDR3 is TGTGCCAGCAGGCCCCCCGCCGGGACAGGGTATGGCTACACCTTC.

This clone was detected once. The chain uses TRBV5-1 and TRBJ1-1; 11 bases agree with TRBD1. The CDR3 consists of 15 residues. The trim removed 5 bases at V and 3 bases at J, leaving 6 bases unmatched. The germline gives CDR1 SGHRS, CDR2 YFSETQ. The CDR3 nucleotides read TGCGCCAGCAGTGGGACAGGGGGGATTGACACTGAAGCTTTCTTT. As protein: CASSGTGGIDTEAFF.